In its sample, the clone carrying this T cell receptor beta chain was seen a few times. For each extraction, RNA and DNA were obtained together from 20-30 mg of unsorted bulk tissue. This entry is derived from a study of tumor-infiltrating lymphocytes in primary liver carcinoma. Germline loops: CDR1 MDHEN, CDR2 SYDVKM. This CDR3 region has 16 residues. Trimming removed 5 bases at V and 2 bases at J, with 19 bases between. Starting material of around 460 ng total RNA yielded TCR beta cDNA via a constant-region primer. Libraries of TCR beta came from three nested multiplex PCR rounds with slightly modified ARM-PCR. A C-beta reverse primer was combined with TRBV1-TRBV30 forward primers in the first two PCR rounds, and each round had around 11 cycles. Using its own MiXCR run on the multiplex PCR reads, TCRdb lists one record per CDR3 protein. The sample contains some 94,000 distinct CDR3 sequences, about three quarters of which appear only once.

This chain uses TRBV28 with TRBJ2-7; D is possibly TRBD1 or TRBD2 (5 bases each). The sequencing sample was made of liver tumor tissue from sampling region 5. Described subset: tumor region T5, tumor centre. This clonotype originated in a woman in her sixties with primary liver carcinoma and hepatitis B virus infection. CDR3 sequence reads: CASSPLGRGQTYEQYF. The CDR3 coding sequence is TGTGCCAGCAGTCCCCTCGGACGGGGCCAAACCTACGAGCAGTACTTC.